This TCR beta chain was sequenced during a study of blood T cells in healthy people across ages. Trimming shortened V by 5 bases and J by 8 bases, and 18 bases separated the two germline ends. The CDR3 runs 14 residues. Per the germline V gene, CDR1 is SGHTA and CDR2 is FQGNSA. With a J-beta primer mix and a sample-barcoded 5' primer, a second PCR ran roughly 6 to 11 cycles. In TCRdb, the 5' RACE reads were re-called with MiXCR into one record per CDR3 protein. Among roughly 1.4 million distinct CDR3 sequences listed, 59% were seen once. Sample: blood. The rearrangement joins TRBV7-2 to TRBJ1-2; D unresolved. The clonotype was recovered from a man aged 18 to 35 in good health. The CDR3 reads CASSPGMVGKGYTF. CDR3 nucleotide sequence: TGTGCCAGCAGCCCGGGGATGGTGGGGAAAGGCTACACCTTC.